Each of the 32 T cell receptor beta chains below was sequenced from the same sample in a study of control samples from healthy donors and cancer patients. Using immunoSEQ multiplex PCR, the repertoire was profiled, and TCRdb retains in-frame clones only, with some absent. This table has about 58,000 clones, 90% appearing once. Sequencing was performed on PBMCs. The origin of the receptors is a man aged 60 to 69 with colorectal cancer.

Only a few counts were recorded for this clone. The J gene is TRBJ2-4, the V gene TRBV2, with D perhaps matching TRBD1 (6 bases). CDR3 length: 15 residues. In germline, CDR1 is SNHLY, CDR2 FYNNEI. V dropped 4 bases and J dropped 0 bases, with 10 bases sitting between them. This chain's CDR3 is CASSGTVLAKNIQYF. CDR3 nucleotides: TGTGCCAGCAGTGGGACAGTGCTAGCCAAAAACATTCAGTACTTC.

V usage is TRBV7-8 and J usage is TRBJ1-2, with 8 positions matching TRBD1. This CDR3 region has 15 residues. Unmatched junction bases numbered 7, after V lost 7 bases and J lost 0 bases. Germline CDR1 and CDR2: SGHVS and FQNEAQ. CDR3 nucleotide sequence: TGTGCCAGCACAGACAGGGGTAGGACTAACTATGGCTACACCTTC. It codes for CASTDRGRTNYGYTF.

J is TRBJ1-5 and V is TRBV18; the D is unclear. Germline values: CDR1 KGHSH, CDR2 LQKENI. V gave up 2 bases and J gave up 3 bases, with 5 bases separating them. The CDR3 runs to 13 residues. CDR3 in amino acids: CASSPGINQPQHF. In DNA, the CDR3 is TGTGCCAGCTCACCAGGGATCAATCAGCCCCAGCATTTT.

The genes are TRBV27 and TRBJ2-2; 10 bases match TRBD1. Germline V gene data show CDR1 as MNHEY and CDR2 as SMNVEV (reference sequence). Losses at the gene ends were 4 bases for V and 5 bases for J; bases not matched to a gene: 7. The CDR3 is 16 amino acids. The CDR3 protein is CASSSSGTGVTGELFF. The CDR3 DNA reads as TGTGCCAGCAGTTCCTCCGGGACAGGGGTAACCGGGGAGCTGTTTTTT.

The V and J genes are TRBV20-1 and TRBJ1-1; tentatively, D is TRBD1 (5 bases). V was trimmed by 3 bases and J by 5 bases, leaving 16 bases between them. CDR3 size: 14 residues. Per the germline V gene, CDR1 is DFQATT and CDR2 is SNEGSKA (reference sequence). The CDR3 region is CSASATVWGTEAFF. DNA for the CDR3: TGCAGTGCTAGTGCTACAGTTTGGGGGACTGAAGCTTTCTTT.

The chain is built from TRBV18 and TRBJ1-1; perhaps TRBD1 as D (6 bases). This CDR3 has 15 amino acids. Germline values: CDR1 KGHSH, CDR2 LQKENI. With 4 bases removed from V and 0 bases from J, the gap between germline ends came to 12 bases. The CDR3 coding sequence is TGTGCCAGCTCACTCCAGGGGTTCATGAACACTGAAGCTTTCTTT. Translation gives CASSLQGFMNTEAFF.

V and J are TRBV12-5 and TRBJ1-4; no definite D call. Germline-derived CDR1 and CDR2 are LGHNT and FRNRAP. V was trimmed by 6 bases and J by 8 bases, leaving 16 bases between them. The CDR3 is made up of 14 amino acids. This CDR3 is CASGRPNMNEKLFF. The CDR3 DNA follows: TGTGCTAGTGGCCGCCCCAACATGAACGAAAAACTGTTTTTT.

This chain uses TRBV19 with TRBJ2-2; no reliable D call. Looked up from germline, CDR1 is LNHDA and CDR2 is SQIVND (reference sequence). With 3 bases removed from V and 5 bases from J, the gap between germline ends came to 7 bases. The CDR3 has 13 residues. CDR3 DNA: TGTGCCAGTAGTATGGTAGGGACCGGGGAGCTGTTTTTT. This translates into CASSMVGTGELFF.

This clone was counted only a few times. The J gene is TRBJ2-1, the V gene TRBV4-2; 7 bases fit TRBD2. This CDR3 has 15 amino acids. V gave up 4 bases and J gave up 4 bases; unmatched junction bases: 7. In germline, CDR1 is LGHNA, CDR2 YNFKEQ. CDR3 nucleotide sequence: TGTGCCAGCAGCCCCCAGCGGGGCGATTACAATGAGCAGTTCTTC. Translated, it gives CASSPQRGDYNEQFF.

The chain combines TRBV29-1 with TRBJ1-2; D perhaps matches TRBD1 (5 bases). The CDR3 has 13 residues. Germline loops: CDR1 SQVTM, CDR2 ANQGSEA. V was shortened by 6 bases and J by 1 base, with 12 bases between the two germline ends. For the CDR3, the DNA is TGCAGCGTCTCGACAGCGTATAACTATGGCTACACCTTC. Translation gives CSVSTAYNYGYTF.

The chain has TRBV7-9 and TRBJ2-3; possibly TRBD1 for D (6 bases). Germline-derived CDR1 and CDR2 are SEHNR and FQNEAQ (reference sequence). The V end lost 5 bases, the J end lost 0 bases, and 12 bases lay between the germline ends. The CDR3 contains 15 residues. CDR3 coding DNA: TGTGCCAGCAGCCGGACAGCTTCTAGCACAGATACGCAGTATTTT. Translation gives CASSRTASSTDTQYF. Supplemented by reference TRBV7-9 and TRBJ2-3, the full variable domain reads DTGVSQNPRHKITKRGQNVTFRCDPISEHNRLYWYRQTLGQGPEFLTYFQNEAQLEKSRLLSDRFSAERPKGSFSTLEIQRTEQGDSAMYLCASSRTASSTDTQYFGPGTRLTVL.

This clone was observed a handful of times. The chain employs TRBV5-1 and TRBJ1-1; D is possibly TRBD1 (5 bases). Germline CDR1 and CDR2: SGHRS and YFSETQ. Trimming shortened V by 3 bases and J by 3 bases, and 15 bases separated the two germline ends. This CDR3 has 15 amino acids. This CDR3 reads CASSSQGPGYTEAFF. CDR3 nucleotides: TGCGCCAGCAGCTCGCAGGGACCGGGGTACACTGAAGCTTTCTTT.

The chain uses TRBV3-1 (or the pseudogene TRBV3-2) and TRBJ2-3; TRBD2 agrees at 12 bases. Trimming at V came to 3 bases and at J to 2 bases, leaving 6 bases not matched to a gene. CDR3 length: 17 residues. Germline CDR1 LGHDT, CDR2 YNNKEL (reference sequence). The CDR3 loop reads CASSHLLAGGLTDTQYF. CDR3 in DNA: TGTGCCAGCAGCCACCTCCTAGCGGGGGGGCTCACAGATACGCAGTATTTT.

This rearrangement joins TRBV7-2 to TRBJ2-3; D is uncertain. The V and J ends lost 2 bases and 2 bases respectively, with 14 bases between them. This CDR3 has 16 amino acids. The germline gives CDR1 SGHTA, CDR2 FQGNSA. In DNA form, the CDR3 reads TGTGCCAGCAGCTTACTCGACTTTAGCCCCACAGATACGCAGTATTTT. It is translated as CASSLLDFSPTDTQYF.

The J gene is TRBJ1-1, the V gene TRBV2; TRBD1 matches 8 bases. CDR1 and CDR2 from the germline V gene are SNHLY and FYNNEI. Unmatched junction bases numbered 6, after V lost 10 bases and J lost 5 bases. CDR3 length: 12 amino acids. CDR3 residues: CANSRQGTEAFF. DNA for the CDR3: TGTGCCAACTCAAGACAGGGGACTGAAGCTTTCTTT.

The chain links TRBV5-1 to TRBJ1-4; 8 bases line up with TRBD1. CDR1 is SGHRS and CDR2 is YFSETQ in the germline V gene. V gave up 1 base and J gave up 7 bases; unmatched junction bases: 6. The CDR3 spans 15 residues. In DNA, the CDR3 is TGCGCCAGCAGCTTGCCCGGGACAGGAATTGAAAAACTGTTTTTT. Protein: CASSLPGTGIEKLFF.

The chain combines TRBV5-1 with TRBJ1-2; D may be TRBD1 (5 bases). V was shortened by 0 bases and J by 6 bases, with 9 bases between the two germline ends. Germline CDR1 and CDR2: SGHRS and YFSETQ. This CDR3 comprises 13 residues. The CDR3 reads CASSLEGRNGYTF. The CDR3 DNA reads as TGCGCCAGCAGCTTGGAGGGGAGGAATGGCTACACCTTC.

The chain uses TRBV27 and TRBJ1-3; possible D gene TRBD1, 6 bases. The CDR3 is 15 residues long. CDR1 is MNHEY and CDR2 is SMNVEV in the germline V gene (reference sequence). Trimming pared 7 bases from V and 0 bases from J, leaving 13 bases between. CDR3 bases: TGTGCCAGCAAGAGGGGGAGGGGCTCTGGAAACACCATATATTTT. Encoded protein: CASKRGRGSGNTIYF.

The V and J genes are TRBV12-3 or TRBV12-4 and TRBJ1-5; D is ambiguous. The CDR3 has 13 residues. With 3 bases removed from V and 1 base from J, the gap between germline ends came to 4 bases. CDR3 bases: TGTGCCAGCAGTTTCGAAAGCAATCAGCCCCAGCATTTT. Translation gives CASSFESNQPQHF.

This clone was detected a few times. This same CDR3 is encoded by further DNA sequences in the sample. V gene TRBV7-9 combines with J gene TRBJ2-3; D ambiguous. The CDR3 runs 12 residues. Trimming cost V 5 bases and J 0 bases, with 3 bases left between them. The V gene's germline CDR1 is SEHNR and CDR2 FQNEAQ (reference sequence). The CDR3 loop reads CASSLSTDTQYF. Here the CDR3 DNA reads TGTGCCAGCAGCCTAAGCACAGATACGCAGTATTTT.

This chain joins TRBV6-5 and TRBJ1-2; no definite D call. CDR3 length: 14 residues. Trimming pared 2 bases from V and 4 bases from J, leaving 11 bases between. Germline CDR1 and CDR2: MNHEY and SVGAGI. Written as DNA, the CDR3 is TGTGCCAGCAGTTACATGGGTGGTGGCTATGGCTACACCTTC. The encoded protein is CASSYMGGGYGYTF.

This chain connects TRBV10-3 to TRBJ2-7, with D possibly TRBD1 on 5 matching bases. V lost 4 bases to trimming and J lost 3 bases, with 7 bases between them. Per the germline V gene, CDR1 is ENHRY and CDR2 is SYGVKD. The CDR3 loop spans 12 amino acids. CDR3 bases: TGTGCCATCAGTGGGCAGGGCTACGAGCAGTACTTC. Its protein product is CAISGQGYEQYF.

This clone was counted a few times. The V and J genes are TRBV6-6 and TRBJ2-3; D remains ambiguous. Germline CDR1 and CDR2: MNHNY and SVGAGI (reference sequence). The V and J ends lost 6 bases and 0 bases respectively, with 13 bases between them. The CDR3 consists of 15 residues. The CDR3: CASSILASSTDTQYF. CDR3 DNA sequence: TGTGCCAGCAGCATCCTGGCGTCTAGCACAGATACGCAGTATTTT.

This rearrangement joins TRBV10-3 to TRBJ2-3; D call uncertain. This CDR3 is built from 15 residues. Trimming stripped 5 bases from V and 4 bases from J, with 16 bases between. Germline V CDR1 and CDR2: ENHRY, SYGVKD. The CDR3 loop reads CAISSDSEVADTQYF. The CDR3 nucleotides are TGTGCCATCAGTTCCGACTCCGAGGTGGCAGATACGCAGTATTTT.

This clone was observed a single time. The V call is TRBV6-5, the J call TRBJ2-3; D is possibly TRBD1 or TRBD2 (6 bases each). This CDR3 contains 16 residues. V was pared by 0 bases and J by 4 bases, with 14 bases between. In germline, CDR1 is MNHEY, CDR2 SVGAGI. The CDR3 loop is CASSYSSVGGPDTQYF. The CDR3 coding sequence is TGTGCCAGCAGTTACTCGAGTGTCGGGGGCCCAGATACGCAGTATTTT.

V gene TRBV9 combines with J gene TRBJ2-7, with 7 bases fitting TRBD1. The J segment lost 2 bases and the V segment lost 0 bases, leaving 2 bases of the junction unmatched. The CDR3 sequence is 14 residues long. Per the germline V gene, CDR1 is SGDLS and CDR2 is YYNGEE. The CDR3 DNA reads TGTGCCAGCAGCGTAGGACAGGGCCCCTACGAGCAGTACTTC. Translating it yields CASSVGQGPYEQYF.

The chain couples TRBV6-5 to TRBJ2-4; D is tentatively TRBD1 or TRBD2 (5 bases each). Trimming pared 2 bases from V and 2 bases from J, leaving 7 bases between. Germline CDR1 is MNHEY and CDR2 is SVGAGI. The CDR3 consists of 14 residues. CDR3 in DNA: TGTGCCAGCAGTTACGAGGGGTCCAAAAACATTCAGTACTTC. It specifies CASSYEGSKNIQYF.

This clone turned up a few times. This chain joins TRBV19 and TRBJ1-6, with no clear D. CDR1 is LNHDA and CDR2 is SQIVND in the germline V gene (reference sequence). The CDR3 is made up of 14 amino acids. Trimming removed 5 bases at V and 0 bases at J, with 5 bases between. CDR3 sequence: CASSDSSYNSPLHF. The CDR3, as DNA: TGTGCCAGTAGTGATAGCTCCTATAATTCACCCCTCCACTTT.

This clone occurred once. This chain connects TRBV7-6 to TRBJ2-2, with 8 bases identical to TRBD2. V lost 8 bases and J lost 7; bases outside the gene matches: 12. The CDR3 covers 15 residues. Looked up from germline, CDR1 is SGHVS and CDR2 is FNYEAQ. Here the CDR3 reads CASRLAGSRIGELFF. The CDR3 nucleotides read TGTGCCAGCCGTCTAGCGGGTTCGAGGATCGGGGAGCTGTTTTTT. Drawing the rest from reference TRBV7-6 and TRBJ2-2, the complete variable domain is GAGVSQSPRYKVTKRGQDVALRCDPISGHVSLYWYRQALGQGPEFLTYFNYEAQQDKSGLPNDRFSAERPEGSISTLTIQRTEQRDSAMYRCASRLAGSRIGELFFGEGSRLTVL.

CDR3 sequence: CASSLSSGQISNQPQHF. In nucleotides, the CDR3 is TGCGCCAGCAGCCTCTCTTCGGGACAAATAAGCAATCAGCCCCAGCATTTT. The V call is TRBV4-1, the J call TRBJ1-5; perhaps TRBD1 as D (6 bases). The V end lost 4 bases, the J end lost 1 base, and 17 bases lay between the germline ends. The CDR3 is made up of 17 amino acids. Germline lookup yields CDR1 MGHRA and CDR2 YSYEKL.

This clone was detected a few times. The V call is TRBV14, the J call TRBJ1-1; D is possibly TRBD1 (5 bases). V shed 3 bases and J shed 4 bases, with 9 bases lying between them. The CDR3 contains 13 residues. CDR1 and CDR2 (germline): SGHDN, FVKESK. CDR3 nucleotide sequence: TGTGCCAGCAGCCAGGAGGGGTTCACTGAAGCTTTCTTT. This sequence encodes CASSQEGFTEAFF.

CDR3 DNA: TGTGCCAGCAGTGAAAAGGGGGGGGCATCCCGCTCTGGAAACACCATATATTTT. This translates into CASSEKGGASRSGNTIYF. The chain recombines TRBV6-1 with TRBJ1-3; D is possibly TRBD1 (6 bases). The germline V and J ends were trimmed by 2 bases and 0 bases, with 17 bases remaining between them. The CDR3 is 18 amino acids. Germline V lookup: CDR1 MNHNS, CDR2 SASEGT.